Following are 30 T cell receptor beta chains from one sample sequenced in a study of cytomegalovirus exposure and HLA in healthy donors. 13 Jbeta primers and 60 Vbeta primers were used for the PCR. The repertoire was sequenced with immunoSEQ multiplex PCR; TCRdb's copy has only in-frame clones and lacks some. The sample contains approximately 88,000 clones, around 60% of which appear only once. Specimen: PBMCs. The receptors shown here come from a man in his fifties or sixties in good health and CMV-seronegative.

The chain joins TRBV18 to TRBJ1-1, with unresolved D. The germline gives CDR1 KGHSH, CDR2 LQKENI. V dropped 3 bases and J dropped 8 bases, with 19 bases sitting between them. The CDR3 runs to 15 residues. The CDR3 DNA follows: TGTGCCAGCTCACCCCCCAGGTCCCGGCTAGCCGAAGCTTTCTTT. This gives the protein CASSPPRSRLAEAFF.

J is TRBJ2-3 and V is TRBV29-1; D unresolved. With 8 bases removed from V and 2 bases from J, the gap between germline ends came to 11 bases. The CDR3 covers 12 residues. Germline V lookup: CDR1 SQVTM, CDR2 ANQGSEA. Here the CDR3 DNA reads TGCAGCTCAGTAGAGGCCACAGATACGCAGTATTTT. It translates to CSSVEATDTQYF.

V and J are TRBV11-2 and TRBJ2-7, with 7 bases lining up with TRBD1. The CDR3 contains 13 residues. V was pared by 5 bases and J by 4 bases, with 5 bases of the junction left unmatched. CDR1 and CDR2 from the germline V gene are SGHAT and FQNNGV. Here the CDR3 DNA reads TGTGCCAGCAGCCTCGACAGGGCATACGAGCAGTACTTC. As protein: CASSLDRAYEQYF.

The chain recombines TRBV5-1 with TRBJ2-3; 11 nucleotides agree with TRBD1. CDR1 is SGHRS, CDR2 YFSETQ, per germline. The CDR3 is 16 amino acids. Losses at the gene ends were 4 bases for V and 6 bases for J; bases not matched to a gene: 10. CDR3 sequence reads: CASSRPGQGARDTQYF. CDR3 in DNA: TGCGCCAGCAGCCGACCCGGACAGGGGGCTAGGGATACGCAGTATTTT.

The chain recombines TRBV28 with TRBJ1-5; TRBD1 is a possible D gene (5 bases). Germline values: CDR1 MDHEN, CDR2 SYDVKM. The CDR3 loop spans 16 amino acids. Trimming left V 5 bases short and J 6 bases short, with 20 bases between. The CDR3 is CASSPWGSFLSQPQHF. CDR3 DNA: TGTGCCAGCAGTCCTTGGGGCAGTTTTCTAAGTCAGCCCCAGCATTTT.

This clone was counted a single time. This rearrangement joins TRBV5-1 to TRBJ2-1, with 8 bases lining up with TRBD2. The CDR3 length is 15 residues. The germline V gene has CDR1 SGHRS and CDR2 YFSETQ. With 5 bases clipped from V and 3 bases from J, the junction kept 7 bases outside the gene matches. DNA of the CDR3: TGCGCCAGCAGGACCACTAGCGGACACTACAATGAGCAGTTCTTC. Encoded protein: CASRTTSGHYNEQFF.

This clone was counted a few times. The chain has TRBV5-6 and TRBJ1-1; possibly TRBD1 for D (6 bases). This CDR3 contains 13 residues. V was clipped by 1 base and J by 3 bases, with 7 bases between them. CDR1 and CDR2 (germline): SGHDT, YYEEEE. The CDR3 nucleotides read TGTGCCAGCAGCTTGCCAGGGGACACTGAAGCTTTCTTT. This translates into CASSLPGDTEAFF.

The rearrangement uses TRBV11-3 and TRBJ1-1; no firm D call. CDR3 length: 14 residues. V was clipped by 4 bases and J by 0 bases, with 9 bases between them. Per the germline V gene, CDR1 is SGHNT and CDR2 is YENEEA. The CDR3 DNA follows: TGTGCCAGCAGCTCCTCAGGCCTGAACACTGAAGCTTTCTTT. It codes for CASSSSGLNTEAFF. Full variable domain (rest looked up from reference TRBV11-3 and TRBJ1-1): EAGVVQSPRYKIIEKKQPVAFWCNPISGHNTLYWYLQNLGQGPELLIRYENEEAVDDSQLPKDRFSAERLKGVDSTLKIQPAELGDSAVYLCASSSSGLNTEAFFGQGTRLTVV.

This clone was observed a handful of times. The chain has TRBV27 and TRBJ1-4, with TRBD1 matching over 9 bases. CDR3 length: 16 amino acids. Trimming removed 4 bases from V and 3 bases from J; junction bases left unmatched: 6. The germline V gene has CDR1 MNHEY and CDR2 SMNVEV (reference sequence). In nucleotides, the CDR3 is TGTGCCAGCAGTTCCTGGACAGGGGTCCCTAATGAAAAACTGTTTTTT. Protein product: CASSSWTGVPNEKLFF.

The gene calls are TRBV5-1 and TRBJ1-5; no clear D. Per the germline V gene, CDR1 is SGHRS and CDR2 is YFSETQ. The CDR3 extends over 14 amino acids. V was shortened by 3 bases and J by 5 bases, with 12 bases between the two germline ends. The CDR3 coding sequence is TGCGCCAGCAGCTCGGGAGTTGAGGATCAGCCCCAGCATTTT. This translates into CASSSGVEDQPQHF.

This rearrangement joins TRBV4-1 to TRBJ2-1; 9 positions match TRBD2. After removal of 1 base from V and 0 bases from J, the junction contained 10 bases not matched to a gene. Germline values: CDR1 MGHRA, CDR2 YSYEKL. The CDR3 runs 19 residues. The CDR3 nucleotides read TGCGCCAGCAGCCAAGTTCCGTCTAGCGGGGCCGTCTCCTACAATGAGCAGTTCTTC. Residues: CASSQVPSSGAVSYNEQFF.

The chain joins TRBV28 to TRBJ2-2; perhaps TRBD1 as D (6 bases). Germline loops: CDR1 MDHEN, CDR2 SYDVKM. CDR3 size: 14 residues. Trimming took off 6 bases at V and 1 base at J, with 9 bases between the two ends. The CDR3 nucleotides are TGTGCCAGCAGGGTGACAGGGAACACCGGGGAGCTGTTTTTT. This encodes CASRVTGNTGELFF.

The V gene is TRBV14, the J gene TRBJ1-4, with TRBD1 matching 7 bases. CDR3 size: 14 residues. The trim removed 4 bases at V and 8 bases at J, leaving 7 bases unmatched. Per germline, CDR1 SGHDN and CDR2 FVKESK. CDR3 sequence reads: CASSPRQGQEKLFF. The CDR3 nucleotides read TGTGCCAGCAGCCCTCGACAGGGCCAAGAAAAACTGTTTTTT.

The J gene is TRBJ1-1, the V gene TRBV28; D possibly corresponds to TRBD1 (6 bases). Germline CDR1 and CDR2: MDHEN and SYDVKM. The CDR3 covers 14 residues. Trimming removed 4 bases at V and 1 base at J, with 10 bases between. DNA for the CDR3: TGTGCCAGCAGTTCGGCAGGGGCGAACACTGAAGCTTTCTTT. Its protein product is CASSSAGANTEAFF.

The chain combines TRBV7-2 with TRBJ2-5; TRBD2 matches 7 bases. The CDR3 length is 18 residues. Germline V gives CDR1 SGHTA, CDR2 FQGNSA. The V and J ends lost 2 bases and 1 base, in that order; junction bases with no gene match: 13. The CDR3, as DNA: TGTGCCAGCAGCTTACAGTCAGGGAGGGGTAGCGGCCAAGAGACCCAGTACTTC. Its protein product is CASSLQSGRGSGQETQYF. Full variable domain (remainder filled in from reference TRBV7-2 and TRBJ2-5): GAGVSQSPSNKVTEKGKDVELRCDPISGHTALYWYRQSLGQGLEFLIYFQGNSAPDKSGLPSDRFSAERTGGSVSTLTIQRTQQEDSAVYLCASSLQSGRGSGQETQYFGPGTRLLVL.

The rearrangement joins TRBV9 to TRBJ2-1; 12 bases align to TRBD2. The CDR3 totals 15 residues. Unmatched junction bases numbered 7, after V lost 5 bases and J lost 7 bases. Germline V lookup: CDR1 SGDLS, CDR2 YYNGEE. The CDR3 coding sequence is TGTGCCAGCAGTCAAGGACTAGCGGGGTTGAATGAGCAGTTCTTC. Amino acids: CASSQGLAGLNEQFF.

The chain uses TRBV5-1 and TRBJ2-7, with 8 positions matching TRBD1. Germline V gene lookup returns CDR1 SGHRS and CDR2 YFSETQ. This CDR3 spans 15 amino acids. Losses at the gene ends were 1 base for V and 5 bases for J; bases not matched to a gene: 8. The CDR3 nucleotides read TGCGCCAGCAGCTTGCAGCGGACAGGGTTACACGAGCAGTACTTC. This translates into CASSLQRTGLHEQYF.

In this sample, this clone turned up a few times. The chain is built from TRBV5-1 and TRBJ2-3; 8 bases line up with TRBD2. CDR3 length: 14 amino acids. V trimming: 5 bases; J trimming: 2 bases; junction bases outside the gene matches: 4. Germline CDR1 is SGHRS and CDR2 is YFSETQ. The CDR3 spells CASRAGGATDTQYF. In nucleotides, the CDR3 is TGCGCCAGCAGGGCCGGGGGGGCCACAGATACGCAGTATTTT. Looking up the rest from reference TRBV5-1 and TRBJ2-3 gives the full variable domain: KAGVTQTPRYLIKTRGQQVTLSCSPISGHRSVSWYQQTPGQGLQFLFEYFSETQRNKGNFPGRFSGRQFSNSRSEMNVSTLELGDSALYLCASRAGGATDTQYFGPGTRLTVL.

For the CDR3, the DNA is TGTGCCAGCAAGCTGGTGTACACTGAAGCTTTCTTT. This translates into CASKLVYTEAFF. The chain couples TRBV2 to TRBJ1-1; unclear D gene. Trimming cost V 7 bases and J 3 bases, with 9 bases left between them. CDR1 and CDR2 (germline): SNHLY, FYNNEI. This CDR3 comprises 12 residues.

V is TRBV29-1 and J is TRBJ2-3, with 12 bases matching TRBD2. This CDR3 is 14 amino acids long. In germline, CDR1 is SQVTM, CDR2 ANQGSEA. J lost 3 bases, V lost 6 bases, and 4 bases had no gene match. The CDR3 coding sequence is TGCAGCGTACTAGCGGGAGGTAGGACAGATACGCAGTATTTT. It translates to CSVLAGGRTDTQYF.

The rearrangement joins TRBV29-1 to TRBJ1-1; the D gene is possibly TRBD1 (6 bases). Germline CDR1 reads SQVTM; CDR2 reads ANQGSEA. The ends were cut back, 6 bases at V and 1 base at J, with 12 bases in the middle. The CDR3 covers 13 residues. CDR3 region: CSVTDRPNTEAFF. The CDR3 coding sequence is TGCAGCGTGACGGACAGACCGAACACTGAAGCTTTCTTT.

This clone was counted a few times. The rearrangement joins TRBV5-1 to TRBJ2-4; no clear D. The CDR3 has 15 residues. V was trimmed by 0 bases and J by 1 base, leaving 8 bases between them. CDR1 is SGHRS, CDR2 YFSETQ, per germline. In DNA, the CDR3 is TGCGCCAGCAGCTTGGACCAGATTGCCAAAAACATTCAGTACTTC. Its translation: CASSLDQIAKNIQYF. The full variable domain, with the rest looked up from reference TRBV5-1 and TRBJ2-4, is KAGVTQTPRYLIKTRGQQVTLSCSPISGHRSVSWYQQTPGQGLQFLFEYFSETQRNKGNFPGRFSGRQFSNSRSEMNVSTLELGDSALYLCASSLDQIAKNIQYFGAGTRLSVL.

This clone was counted once. The rearrangement links TRBV27 to TRBJ2-1; 7 positions agree with TRBD1. The CDR3 length is 14 residues. Germline values: CDR1 MNHEY, CDR2 SMNVEV (reference sequence). V gave up 3 bases and J gave up 8 bases; unmatched junction bases: 7. CDR3 sequence reads: CASSLQGDWDEQFF. The CDR3 region has the DNA TGTGCCAGCAGTTTGCAGGGGGATTGGGATGAGCAGTTCTTC.

The V gene is TRBV28, the J gene TRBJ1-2, with TRBD1 matching 8 bases. The CDR3 length is 15 residues. The V gene end was trimmed by 7 bases and the J gene end by 1 base; junction bases not matched to a gene: 8. Germline CDR1 reads MDHEN; CDR2 reads SYDVKM. CDR3 sequence (DNA): TGTGCCAGCACCGTTCCTGGACAGGGTAACTATGGCTACACCTTC. This encodes CASTVPGQGNYGYTF.

The V gene is TRBV7-6, the J gene TRBJ1-4, with 7 bases matching TRBD1. The germline gives CDR1 SGHVS, CDR2 FNYEAQ. The CDR3 covers 16 residues. With 5 bases clipped from V and 0 bases from J, the junction kept 6 bases outside the gene matches. The CDR3 coding sequence is TGTGCCAGCAGCGGGACAGAATACGCAACTAATGAAAAACTGTTTTTT. Translated, it gives CASSGTEYATNEKLFF.

The chain joins TRBV6-4 to TRBJ2-5; 7 positions match TRBD2. Germline values: CDR1 MRHNA, CDR2 SNTAGT. Trimming took 3 bases from V and 0 from J; bases not matched to a gene: 1. CDR3 length: 14 amino acids. CDR3 bases: TGTGCCAGCAGTGAGGGGGGGGACCAAGAGACCCAGTACTTC. It codes for CASSEGGDQETQYF.

The V and J genes are TRBV6-1 and TRBJ2-5, with 9 bases identical to TRBD2. J was trimmed by 4 bases and V by 1 base; bases with no gene match: 4. The CDR3 covers 15 residues. Germline V lookup: CDR1 MNHNS, CDR2 SASEGT. CDR3: CASSEVVAGAETQYF. Written as DNA, the CDR3 is TGTGCCAGCAGTGAAGTCGTAGCGGGGGCAGAGACCCAGTACTTC.

The chain carries TRBV5-4 and TRBJ2-1; D is possibly TRBD2 (7 bases). This CDR3 is built from 15 residues. Germline loops: CDR1 SGHNT, CDR2 YYREEE (reference sequence). With 2 bases removed from V and 7 bases from J, the gap between germline ends came to 16 bases. The CDR3, as DNA: TGTGCCAGCAGCTTAGAGGGGGGGCCGGGAAATGAGCAGTTCTTC. Encoded protein: CASSLEGGPGNEQFF.

CDR3 DNA: TGTGCCAGCAGTTTTCGCGACGAGCAGTACTTC. Translated, it gives CASSFRDEQYF. V gene TRBV6-6 combines with J gene TRBJ2-7, with D uncertain. Germline V lookup: CDR1 MNHNY, CDR2 SVGAGI (reference sequence). Trimming stripped 4 bases from V and 5 bases from J, with 6 bases between. The CDR3 is 11 residues long.

The chain employs TRBV7-9 and TRBJ2-7; TRBD1 matches 8 bases. From germline, CDR1 is SEHNR and CDR2 FQNEAQ (reference sequence). The CDR3 runs 17 residues. With 1 base clipped from V and 1 base from J, the junction kept 9 bases outside the gene matches. The CDR3 here is CASSLGAGQGYSYEQYF. The CDR3 region has the DNA TGTGCCAGCAGCTTAGGAGCAGGACAGGGTTATTCCTACGAGCAGTACTTC. Based on the CDR3 plus reference TRBV7-9 and TRBJ2-7, the full variable domain is DTGVSQNPRHKITKRGQNVTFRCDPISEHNRLYWYRQTLGQGPEFLTYFQNEAQLEKSRLLSDRFSAERPKGSFSTLEIQRTEQGDSAMYLCASSLGAGQGYSYEQYFGPGTRLTVT.